Each of the 24 T cell receptor beta chains below was sequenced from the same sample in a study of blood T cell repertoires in COVID-19 (dated by TCRdb to the early 2020s). The library was prepared using the immunoSEQ multiplex PCR assay. TCRdb mirrors the immuneACCESS table, restricted to in-frame sequences. Some clones are absent from its copies; in checked studies, under half trace to an unresolved V gene, and the reason for the others is unknown. This sample lists fewer than 45,000 clones; approximately 88% were detected once. In total, the top ten clones hold 1% to 1.5% of the sample. The material sequenced was peripheral blood. These receptors were obtained from a woman in her 40s with acute or convalescent COVID-19.

This rearrangement joins TRBV6-2 or TRBV6-3 to TRBJ2-7; possible D gene TRBD1, 7 bases. This CDR3 has 15 amino acids. Germline V gene lookup returns CDR1 MNHEY and CDR2 SVGEGT. V dropped 0 bases and J dropped 2 bases, with 11 bases sitting between them. In DNA, the CDR3 is TGTGCCAGCAGTTACTCTTCAGGGGGGCCCTACGAGCAGTACTTC. Protein sequence: CASSYSSGGPYEQYF.

The chain combines TRBV19 with TRBJ2-7; D not certain. V was clipped by 4 bases and J by 2 bases, with 12 bases between them. The CDR3 has 14 amino acids. CDR1 and CDR2 from the germline V gene are LNHDA and SQIVND (reference sequence). The CDR3 nucleotides read TGTGCCAGTAGTACCCTCCTAGGTCCCTACGAGCAGTACTTC. Residues: CASSTLLGPYEQYF.

This clone was picked up a small number of times. The gene calls are TRBV28 and TRBJ1-1; 9 nucleotides line up with TRBD1. V was pared by 5 bases and J by 4 bases, with 11 bases of the junction left unmatched. Germline V CDR1 and CDR2: MDHEN, SYDVKM. The CDR3 is made up of 16 amino acids. In DNA form, the CDR3 reads TGTGCCAGCAGTCCGGGACAGGGTTATAGGGGCACTGAAGCTTTCTTT. Its protein product is CASSPGQGYRGTEAFF.

This clone was picked up a small number of times. CDR3 amino acids: CASSGTSGFSEQFF. CDR3 nucleotides: TGTGCCAGCTCCGGGACTAGCGGGTTTAGTGAGCAGTTCTTC. V usage is TRBV6-5 and J usage is TRBJ2-1; 12 positions match TRBD2. V dropped 8 bases and J dropped 9; count of bases not matched to a gene: 8. Per the germline V gene, CDR1 is MNHEY and CDR2 is SVGAGI. The CDR3 length is 14 residues.

This sequence joins TRBV5-1 and TRBJ2-3, with a possible D match to TRBD2 (6 bases). CDR1 is SGHRS, CDR2 YFSETQ, per germline. The germline V and J ends were trimmed by 1 base and 0 bases, with 21 bases remaining between them. The CDR3 covers 19 residues. The CDR3 loop reads CASSLYLVAESTSTDTQYF. The CDR3 DNA sequence: TGCGCCAGCAGCTTGTACTTGGTAGCGGAGTCGACTAGCACAGATACGCAGTATTTT.

The genes are TRBV7-2 and TRBJ1-5, with 12 bases lining up with TRBD1. Germline CDR1 SGHTA, CDR2 FQGNSA. Trimming took 5 bases from V and 5 from J; bases not matched to a gene: 7. The CDR3 runs to 16 residues. The CDR3 bases are TGTGCCAGCAGCCCGGGACAGGGGGCGATGGATCAGCCCCAGCATTTT. Residues: CASSPGQGAMDQPQHF.

CDR3 coding DNA: TGTGCCAGCAGCGCGACGGGACACTTAGACTCTGGAAACACCATATATTTT. It is translated as CASSATGHLDSGNTIYF. The chain has TRBV9 and TRBJ1-3, with D possibly TRBD1 on 6 matching bases. V gave up 3 bases and J gave up 0 bases, with 16 bases separating them. The CDR3 is 17 amino acids. Germline CDR1 is SGDLS and CDR2 is YYNGEE.

V gene TRBV5-1 combines with J gene TRBJ2-1; 11 nucleotides align to TRBD2. Germline trimming cut 0 bases from V and 7 bases from J; bases unmatched to any gene: 3. There are 15 residues in the CDR3. In germline, CDR1 is SGHRS, CDR2 YFSETQ. In DNA, the CDR3 is TGCGCCAGCAGCTTGGGTGGGACTAGCGGTAATGAGCAGTTCTTC. Protein: CASSLGGTSGNEQFF.

The chain employs TRBV19 and TRBJ1-4; D gene ambiguous. The CDR3 has 15 residues. Trimming removed 5 bases from V and 7 bases from J, with 17 bases in between. Per germline, CDR1 LNHDA and CDR2 SQIVND (reference sequence). This CDR3 is CASSSRIELGEKLFF. CDR3 nucleotides: TGTGCCAGTAGTTCGCGAATTGAGCTTGGTGAAAAACTGTTTTTT.

The V call is TRBV18, the J call TRBJ1-2; 8 bases line up with TRBD1. This CDR3 contains 13 residues. V was clipped by 6 bases and J by 4 bases; unmatched bases: 4. The germline gives CDR1 KGHSH, CDR2 LQKENI. The CDR3 sequence is CASSATGAYGYTF. The CDR3 DNA reads as TGTGCCAGCTCTGCGACAGGGGCCTATGGCTACACCTTC.

This chain connects TRBV3-1 (or the pseudogene TRBV3-2) to TRBJ1-2, with no clear D. The CDR3 is made up of 15 amino acids. Germline V gene data show CDR1 as LGHDT and CDR2 as YNNKEL (reference sequence). The V and J ends lost 1 base and 1 base respectively, with 10 bases between them. The DNA for the CDR3 is TGTGCCAGCAGCCAAGCAACAGACGTTAACTATGGCTACACCTTC. It is translated as CASSQATDVNYGYTF.

The CDR3 reads CASSRSPPGSGNTIYF. CDR3 bases: TGTGCCAGCAGCCGCAGCCCTCCGGGCTCTGGAAACACCATATATTTT. The gene calls are TRBV7-6 and TRBJ1-3; D gene unclear. CDR3 length: 16 residues. Germline-derived CDR1 and CDR2 are SGHVS and FNYEAQ. The ends were cut back, 5 bases at V and 0 bases at J, with 14 bases in the middle.

This clone was picked up one time. This chain joins TRBV11-2 and TRBJ2-2; perhaps TRBD1 as D (5 bases). The length of the CDR3 is 14 residues. Trimming shortened V by 5 bases and J by 1 base, and 8 bases separated the two germline ends. The germline CDR1 and CDR2 sequences are SGHAT and FQNNGV. The CDR3 sequence: CASSPTVNTGELFF. The CDR3 nucleotides are TGTGCCAGCAGCCCGACAGTGAACACCGGGGAGCTGTTTTTT. Full variable domain (outside the CDR3, taken from reference TRBV11-2 and TRBJ2-2): EAGVAQSPRYKIIEKRQSVAFWCNPISGHATLYWYQQILGQGPKLLIQFQNNGVVDDSQLPKDRFSAERLKGVDSTLKIQPAKLEDSAVYLCASSPTVNTGELFFGEGSRLTVL.

This chain connects TRBV5-1 to TRBJ1-3; no firm D call. The CDR3 is 14 amino acids. The germline V gene has CDR1 SGHRS and CDR2 YFSETQ. Trimming removed 6 bases from V and 0 bases from J, with 10 bases in between. The CDR3 DNA follows: TGCGCCAGCACGGCGGGATCCTCTGGAAACACCATATATTTT. Its translation is CASTAGSSGNTIYF.

V and J are TRBV19 and TRBJ1-2, with 11 bases that match TRBD1. From germline, CDR1 is LNHDA and CDR2 SQIVND (reference sequence). The CDR3 is 17 residues long. V was pared by 5 bases and J by 1 base, with 9 bases of the junction left unmatched. The chain's CDR3 is CASSEPGTGGSNYGYTF. Here the CDR3 DNA reads TGTGCCAGTAGTGAGCCCGGGACAGGGGGTAGTAACTATGGCTACACCTTC. The full variable domain, its missing parts supplied by reference TRBV19 and TRBJ1-2, is DGGITQSPKYLFRKEGQNVTLSCEQNLNHDAMYWYRQDPGQGLRLIYYSQIVNDFQKGDIAEGYSVSREKKESFPLTVTSAQKNPTAFYLCASSEPGTGGSNYGYTFGSGTRLTVV.

The CDR3 loop is CASSFQGAGTEAFF. DNA of the CDR3: TGTGCCAGCAGCTTCCAGGGGGCCGGCACTGAAGCTTTCTTT. V and J are TRBV7-2 and TRBJ1-1; TRBD1 agrees at 8 bases. Trimming at V came to 3 bases and at J to 4 bases, leaving 4 bases not matched to a gene. CDR1 is SGHTA and CDR2 is FQGNSA in the germline V gene. The CDR3 spans 14 residues.

The V call is TRBV30, the J call TRBJ1-1, with D maybe TRBD1 (5 bases). Germline-derived CDR1 and CDR2 are GTSNPN and SVGIG (reference sequence). CDR3 length: 13 amino acids. Trimming stripped 5 bases from V and 1 base from J, with 11 bases between. The CDR3 DNA reads as TGTGCCTGGGGGCAGGGCCAGAACACTGAAGCTTTCTTT. This gives the protein CAWGQGQNTEAFF.

The chain uses TRBV6-6 and TRBJ1-5; weak D call: TRBD1 (5 bases). Trimming removed 2 bases at V and 1 base at J, with 9 bases between. The CDR3 contains 15 residues. Germline lookup yields CDR1 MNHNY and CDR2 SVGAGI (reference sequence). As DNA, the CDR3 is TGTGCCAGCAGTTACGGGGCAGGGAGCAATCAGCCCCAGCATTTT. Amino acids: CASSYGAGSNQPQHF.

The genes are TRBV7-2 and TRBJ1-1; 9 bases fit TRBD1. Germline V CDR1 and CDR2: SGHTA, FQGNSA. J was trimmed by 4 bases and V by 4 bases; bases with no gene match: 7. The CDR3 is made up of 15 amino acids. CDR3 nucleotide sequence: TGTGCCAGCAGCTCCGGGACAGGGCGGAGCACTGAAGCTTTCTTT. Translating gives CASSSGTGRSTEAFF.

This chain uses TRBV7-2 with TRBJ2-7, with 9 nucleotides matching TRBD1. The V gene end was trimmed by 5 bases and the J gene end by 0 bases; junction bases not matched to a gene: 5. The CDR3 is made up of 15 amino acids. The germline V gene encodes CDR1 SGHTA and CDR2 FQGNSA. Here the CDR3 DNA reads TGTGCCAGCAGCCCCGGGACAGGGCGCTCCTACGAGCAGTACTTC. Translated: CASSPGTGRSYEQYF.

This chain connects TRBV25-1 to TRBJ1-6, with D perhaps matching TRBD1 (6 bases). Germline V lookup: CDR1 MGHDK, CDR2 SYGVNS. The CDR3 runs 14 residues. Trimming removed 7 bases from V and 6 bases from J, with 13 bases in between. In DNA, the CDR3 is TGTGCCAGCACTAGAGGGGGGGGTAATTCACCCCTCCACTTT. Its protein product is CASTRGGGNSPLHF.

The gene calls are TRBV6-5 and TRBJ2-7; 10 bases match TRBD1. The CDR3 extends over 15 amino acids. After removal of 5 bases from V and 3 bases from J, the junction contained 7 bases not matched to a gene. In germline, CDR1 is MNHEY, CDR2 SVGAGI. Here the CDR3 DNA reads TGTGCCAGCAGTAAGCCGGGACAGGGGCTCTACGAGCAGTACTTC. Translating gives CASSKPGQGLYEQYF.

This clone was observed once. V and J are TRBV15 and TRBJ1-5, with D possibly being TRBD1 (5 bases). Germline CDR1 reads LNHNV; CDR2 reads YYDKDF (reference sequence). V was pared by 8 bases and J by 5 bases, with 16 bases between. This CDR3 is 14 amino acids long. CDR3 residues: CATRGYMGDQPQHF. Written as DNA, the CDR3 is TGTGCCACCCGGGGGTACATGGGGGATCAGCCCCAGCATTTT.

The genes are TRBV24-1 and TRBJ2-2, with D tentatively TRBD1 (6 bases). V was cut by 4 bases and J by 6 bases, with 20 bases left in between. The CDR3 length is 17 residues. Germline CDR1 is KGHDR and CDR2 is SFDVKD. The CDR3 DNA reads as TGTGCCACCAGTGACCCAGGGGACCCCGTTAGGGCCGGGGAGCTGTTTTTT. Translation gives CATSDPGDPVRAGELFF.